The next 4 T cell receptor beta chains were all read from a single sample in a study of blood T cell repertoires in COVID-19. Here immunoSEQ multiplex PCR was the method, and the copy in TCRdb shows in-frame clones only, minus some. The table shows fewer than 200,000 clones, with about 83% occurring only once. Input material: PBMCs or T cells enriched from blood (not recorded which). The receptors stem from a woman aged 50 to 60 in a cohort exposed to, infected with or recovered from COVID-19 (not recorded which).

The chain joins TRBV20-1 to TRBJ2-5; the match to TRBD2 covers 10 bases. Trimming at V came to 3 bases and at J to 6 bases, leaving 7 bases not matched to a gene. CDR3 length equals 14 residues. Germline CDR1 reads DFQATT; CDR2 reads SNEGSKA (reference sequence). The CDR3 loop is CSASSAGGPQTQYF. The CDR3, as DNA: TGCAGTGCTAGTTCAGCGGGGGGGCCACAGACCCAGTACTTC.

This chain links TRBV2 with TRBJ2-7; TRBD1 is a possible D gene (7 bases). V was pared by 10 bases and J by 3 bases, with 13 bases between. The CDR3 contains 12 residues. CDR1 is SNHLY and CDR2 is FYNNEI in the germline V gene. As DNA, the CDR3 is TGTGCCACCAGCCAGGGGGGCTACGAGCAGTACTTC. This encodes CATSQGGYEQYF.

The CDR3 DNA follows: TGTGCCAGTAGTATGGGGGCGTTTCAGCCCCAGCATTTT. Its protein product is CASSMGAFQPQHF. The chain recombines TRBV19 with TRBJ1-5, with D possibly TRBD1 on 6 matching bases. This CDR3 contains 13 residues. V was cut by 3 bases and J by 6 bases, with 9 bases left in between. Germline CDR1 LNHDA, CDR2 SQIVND (reference sequence).

The chain couples TRBV21-1 to TRBJ1-2; TRBD1, the D gene given by the table, was not confirmed from the DNA. TRBV21-1 is labeled a pseudogene. The CDR3 covers 16 residues. CDR3 DNA sequence: TGTGCCAGCAGCAGGACGGACAGGGGGTGTTACTATGGCTACACCTTC. Protein product: CASSRTDRGCYYGYTF.